This T cell receptor (beta chain) was retrieved from a study of cytomegalovirus exposure and HLA in healthy donors. Healthy individuals who donated bone marrow served as the donors. Use of 60 Vbeta and 13 Jbeta primers characterized the PCR. Measured with immunoSEQ multiplex PCR; TCRdb has only the in-frame clones, and not every one. Of about 120,000 clones listed, over 75% are singletons. A remark on this clone: Its antigen is as yet unknown.

Study conclusions and caveats: A highly shared variant cluster was judged a likely technical artifact.

Per the germline V gene, CDR1 is SGHTA and CDR2 is FQGNSA. The V end lost 2 bases, the J end lost 2 bases, and 13 bases lay between the germline ends. The CDR3 contains 17 residues. The sequencing sample was made of PBMCs. V is TRBV7-2 and J is TRBJ2-6, with D possibly TRBD2 on 6 matching bases. The source is a middle-aged man in good health and CMV-seronegative. In nucleotides, the CDR3 is TGTGCCAGCAGCTTAAATCGTCCGGGAGCTGGGGCCAACGTCCTGACTTTC. It is translated as CASSLNRPGAGANVLTF.